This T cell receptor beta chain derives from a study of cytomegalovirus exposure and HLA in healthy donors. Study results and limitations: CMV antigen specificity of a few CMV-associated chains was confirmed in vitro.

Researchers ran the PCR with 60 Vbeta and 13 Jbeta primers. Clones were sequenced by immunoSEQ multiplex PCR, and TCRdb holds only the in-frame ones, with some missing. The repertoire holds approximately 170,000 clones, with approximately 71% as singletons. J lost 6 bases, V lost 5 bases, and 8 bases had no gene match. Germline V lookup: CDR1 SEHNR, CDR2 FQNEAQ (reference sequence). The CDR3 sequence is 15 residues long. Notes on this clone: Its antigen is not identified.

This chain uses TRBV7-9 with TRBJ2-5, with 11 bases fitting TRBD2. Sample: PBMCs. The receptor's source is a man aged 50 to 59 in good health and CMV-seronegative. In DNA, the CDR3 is TGTGCCAGCAGCCCAACACTAGCGGGGGCTAAGACCCAGTACTTC. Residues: CASSPTLAGAKTQYF.